Here is one T cell receptor (beta chain) with its context. The antigen is undetermined. Extraction of total RNA produced a minimum of 5.5 micrograms from each sample. The data derive from a study of blood T cells in healthy people across ages. The second PCR ran about 6 to 11 cycles with a sample-barcoded 5' primer and J-beta primers. TCRdb re-derived calls from the 5' RACE reads in MiXCR, one entry per CDR3 protein. The table lists about 780,000 distinct CDR3 sequences, about 46% of them singletons. Study-level points and caveats: Higher diversity and more naive CD4+ cells were features of long-lived donors, compared to aged donors. Observed TCR beta diversity showed a strong correlation with the percentage of naive T cells as measured by flow cytometry.

The CDR3 contains 15 residues. Trimming took 1 base from V and 6 from J; bases not matched to a gene: 10. Germline V lookup: CDR1 SQVTM, CDR2 ANQGSEA. This chain uses TRBV29-1 with TRBJ2-7; 9 nucleotides match TRBD1. This TCR derives from a man older than 75 in good health. Source material: blood. CDR3 sequence: CSVEATGGVGGEQYF. CDR3 bases: TGCAGCGTTGAAGCGACAGGGGGGGTTGGAGGCGAGCAGTACTTC.